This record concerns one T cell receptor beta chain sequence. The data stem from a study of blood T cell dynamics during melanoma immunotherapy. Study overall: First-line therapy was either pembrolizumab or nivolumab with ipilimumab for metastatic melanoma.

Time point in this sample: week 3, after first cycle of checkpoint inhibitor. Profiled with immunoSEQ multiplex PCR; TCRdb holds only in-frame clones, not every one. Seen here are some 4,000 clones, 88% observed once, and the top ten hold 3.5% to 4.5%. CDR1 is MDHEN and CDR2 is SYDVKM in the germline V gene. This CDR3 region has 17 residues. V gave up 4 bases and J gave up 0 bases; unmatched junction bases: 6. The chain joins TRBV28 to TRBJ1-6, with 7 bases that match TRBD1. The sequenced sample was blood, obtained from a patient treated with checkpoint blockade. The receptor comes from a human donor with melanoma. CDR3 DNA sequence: TGTGCCAGCAGTTCAACAGGGGCCAGCTCCTATAATTCACCCCTCCACTTT. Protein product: CASSSTGASSYNSPLHF.